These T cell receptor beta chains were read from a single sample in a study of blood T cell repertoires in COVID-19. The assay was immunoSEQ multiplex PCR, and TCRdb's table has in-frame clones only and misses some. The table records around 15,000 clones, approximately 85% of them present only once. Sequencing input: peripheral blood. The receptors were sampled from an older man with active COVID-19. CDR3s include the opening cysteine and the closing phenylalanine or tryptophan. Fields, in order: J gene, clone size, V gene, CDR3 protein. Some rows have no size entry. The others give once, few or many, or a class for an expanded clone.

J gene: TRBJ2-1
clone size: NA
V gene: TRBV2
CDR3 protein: CASSASGSERYNEQFF

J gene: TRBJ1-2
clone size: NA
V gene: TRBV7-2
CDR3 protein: CASSSGQGALGYTF

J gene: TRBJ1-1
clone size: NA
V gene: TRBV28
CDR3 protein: CASSLRLTGVRNTEAFF

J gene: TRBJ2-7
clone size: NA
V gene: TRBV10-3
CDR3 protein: CAISESAYEQYF

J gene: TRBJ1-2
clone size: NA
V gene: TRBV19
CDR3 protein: CASSPEDRGYGYTF

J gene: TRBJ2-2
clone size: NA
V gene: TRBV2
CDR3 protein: CASSEAGLPGELFF

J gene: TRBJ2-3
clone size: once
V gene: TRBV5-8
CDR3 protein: CASSEQGFGTDTQYF

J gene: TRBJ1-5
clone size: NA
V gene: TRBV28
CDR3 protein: CASSGGRGTLQHF

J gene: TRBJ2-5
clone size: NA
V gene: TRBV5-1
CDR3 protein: CASRPSGGGETQYF

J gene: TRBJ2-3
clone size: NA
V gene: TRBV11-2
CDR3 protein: CASSPSIRDTQYF

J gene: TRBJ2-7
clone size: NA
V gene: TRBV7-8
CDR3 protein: CASSPRFAGVSYEQYF

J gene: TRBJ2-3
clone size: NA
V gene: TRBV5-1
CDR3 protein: CASSLGTGDTDTQYF

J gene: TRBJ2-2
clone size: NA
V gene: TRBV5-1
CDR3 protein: CASSFRDTGELFF

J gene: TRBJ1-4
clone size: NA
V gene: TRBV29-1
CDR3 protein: CSVLGEGRQEKLFF

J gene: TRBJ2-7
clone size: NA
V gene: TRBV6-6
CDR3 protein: CASSQVRDSHYEQYF

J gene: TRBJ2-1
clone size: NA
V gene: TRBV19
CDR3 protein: CASRETSVFSYNEQFF

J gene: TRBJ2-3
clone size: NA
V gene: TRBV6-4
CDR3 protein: CASGAGHTDTQYF

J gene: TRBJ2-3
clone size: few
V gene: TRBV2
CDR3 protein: CASRDGQGGTDTQYF

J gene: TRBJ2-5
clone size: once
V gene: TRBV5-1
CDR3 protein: CASSARVRDGETQYF

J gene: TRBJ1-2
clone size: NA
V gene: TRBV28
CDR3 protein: CASRPTGGDGYGYTF

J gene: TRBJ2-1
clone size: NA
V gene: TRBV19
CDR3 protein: CASSIVGTGVRNEQFF

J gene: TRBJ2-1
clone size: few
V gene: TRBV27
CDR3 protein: CASSARAGTSGYNEQFF

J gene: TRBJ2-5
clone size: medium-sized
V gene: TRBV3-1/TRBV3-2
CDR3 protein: CASSRGLVFGETQYF

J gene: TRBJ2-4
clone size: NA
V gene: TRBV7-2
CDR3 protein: CASSSFKNIQYF

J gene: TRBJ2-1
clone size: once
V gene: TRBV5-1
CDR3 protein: CASSSGQSYNEQFF

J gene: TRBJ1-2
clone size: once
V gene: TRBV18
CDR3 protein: CASSPDRLINYGYTF

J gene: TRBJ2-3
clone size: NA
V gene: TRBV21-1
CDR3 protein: CARRRTDTQYF

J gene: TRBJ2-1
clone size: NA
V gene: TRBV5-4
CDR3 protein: CASSFWGTTNYNEQFF

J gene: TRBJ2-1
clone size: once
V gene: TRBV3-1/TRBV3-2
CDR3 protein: CASSQAVGTGTNEQFF

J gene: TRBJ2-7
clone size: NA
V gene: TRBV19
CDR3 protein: CASSISGVRGDEQYF

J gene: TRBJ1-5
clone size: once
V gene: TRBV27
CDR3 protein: CASSFAGISNQPQHF

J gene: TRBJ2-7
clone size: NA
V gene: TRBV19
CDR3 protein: CASSPVGGDEQYF

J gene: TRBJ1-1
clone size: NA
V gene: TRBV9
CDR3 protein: CASSVGQMNTEAFF

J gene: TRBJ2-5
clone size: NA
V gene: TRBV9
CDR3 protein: CASSLRADGGKETQYF

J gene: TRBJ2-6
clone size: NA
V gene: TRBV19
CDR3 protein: CASSQGAGANVLTF

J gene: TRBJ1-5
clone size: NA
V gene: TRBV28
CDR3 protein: CASSLGRGNGNQPQHF

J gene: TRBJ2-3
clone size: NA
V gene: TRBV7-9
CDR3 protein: CATTGEASTDTQYF

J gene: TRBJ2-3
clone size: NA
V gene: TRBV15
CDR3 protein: CATSRSWTGSKDTQYF

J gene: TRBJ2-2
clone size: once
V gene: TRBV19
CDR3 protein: CASSGGQNTGELFF

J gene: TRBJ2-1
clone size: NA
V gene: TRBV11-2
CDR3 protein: CASSLSRQGPYNEQFF

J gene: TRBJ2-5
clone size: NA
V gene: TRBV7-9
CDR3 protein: CASSLGVGLAGDQETQYF

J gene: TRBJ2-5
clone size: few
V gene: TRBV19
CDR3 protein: CASSGSQTQYF

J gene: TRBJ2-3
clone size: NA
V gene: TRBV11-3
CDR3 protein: CASSLAGDTQYF

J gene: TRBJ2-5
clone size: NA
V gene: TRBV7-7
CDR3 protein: CAGRGTQYF

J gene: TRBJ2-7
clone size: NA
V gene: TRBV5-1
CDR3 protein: CASSLEAGGIDEQYF

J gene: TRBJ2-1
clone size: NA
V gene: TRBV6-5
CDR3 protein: CASKSLNPYNEQFF

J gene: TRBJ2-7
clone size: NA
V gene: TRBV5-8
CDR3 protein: CASSLATGVEQYF

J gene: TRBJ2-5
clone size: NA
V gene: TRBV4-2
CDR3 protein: CASSQKKGLSETQYF

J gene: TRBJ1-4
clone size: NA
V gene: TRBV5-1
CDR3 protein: CASSPTPENEKLFF

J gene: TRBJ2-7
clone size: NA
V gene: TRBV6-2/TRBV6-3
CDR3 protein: CASSFGTSGSTSYEQYF